A single T cell receptor (beta chain) is shown here with its context. The data derive from a study of cytomegalovirus exposure and HLA in healthy donors. The CDR3 runs 12 residues. V lost 3 bases, J lost 2 bases, and 5 bases lay in between. Germline CDR1 is GTSNPN and CDR2 is SVGIG (reference sequence). Both 60 Vbeta primers and 13 Jbeta primers went into the PCR. The protocol was immunoSEQ multiplex PCR, while the TCRdb copy is restricted to in-frame clones and leaves out a portion. In total, the table holds approximately 210,000 clones. The chain carries TRBV30 and TRBJ2-1; no clear D. The TCR sequence derives from a woman in her 30s in good health and CMV-seropositive. Sequences were obtained from PBMCs. Here the CDR3 DNA reads TGTGCCTGGAGCAGGACCTACAATGAGCAGTTCTTC. Encoded protein: CAWSRTYNEQFF.